This T cell receptor beta chain was recovered during a study of T cells after yellow fever vaccination. Notes on the study in general: Subsequent to the booster, the majority of primary-vaccination clones reappeared (96% CD4, around 90% CD8).

TCRdb ran MiXCR on the 5' RACE reads and lists one entry per CDR3 protein. The sample comprises fewer than 500,000 distinct CDR3 sequences, approximately 19% of which are singletons, and roughly a sixth rests with the top ten. Germline V gene data show CDR1 as LNHDA and CDR2 as SQIVND (reference sequence). CDR3 size: 14 residues. The V gene end was trimmed by 6 bases and the J gene end by 3 bases; junction bases not matched to a gene: 4. This clonotype appeared many times. Its antigen is unknown. This TCR came from a man between 18 and 29 years old who received the YFV17D yellow fever vaccine. This specimen consisted of PBMCs, obtained before the yellow fever booster vaccination. V gene TRBV19 combines with J gene TRBJ1-1; 10 positions match TRBD1. The CDR3 DNA is TGTGCCAGTAGGACAGGGGGCAGGGACACTGAAGCTTTCTTT. Its translation: CASRTGGRDTEAFF.